The 30 T cell receptor beta chains given below trace back to one sample, sequenced in a study of blood T cells in healthy people across ages (dated by TCRdb to between 2014 and 2016). Library construction relied on 5' RACE. The instrument was an Illumina HiSeq 2500. A second PCR of roughly 6 to 11 cycles was run with a J-beta primer mix and a sample-barcoded 5' primer. TCRdb cleaned the public reads at Q25 with fastp, built clones with MiXCR and kept in-frame beta chains. Duplicate CDR3 protein sequences are folded into a single record with the most common DNA and genes. For this sample the table gives 1.5 million to 2 million distinct CDR3 sequences, of which roughly 27% were detected only once. Over 7% of the sample goes to the ten largest clones. The sample was blood. These receptors were taken from a woman in her 30s in good health.

This clonotype has only a few counts. The chain is built from TRBV4-3 and TRBJ2-3; tentative D call: TRBD2 (6 bases). The CDR3 runs 16 residues. Germline V gives CDR1 LGHNA, CDR2 YSLEER. The V and J ends lost 0 bases and 4 bases respectively, with 14 bases between them. The CDR3 bases are TGCGCCAGCAGCCAAGATTCGGGACTTACGGCAGATACGCAGTATTTT. This codes for CASSQDSGLTADTQYF.

In regard to this clonotype: One junction end disagrees with the germline gene, perhaps due to a read error. The chain uses TRBV6-4 and TRBJ2-7; D not resolved. Judging by the DNA end, TRBJ2-5 fits better; the J call may be wrong. This CDR3 comprises 13 residues. Per the germline V gene, CDR1 is MRHNA and CDR2 is SNTAGT. The CDR3 DNA reads TGTGCCAGCAGTAGAGACTCTCAAGGGACCCAGTACTTC. It encodes CASSRDSQGTQYF.

The J gene is TRBJ1-1, the V gene TRBV12-3 or TRBV12-4; D is ambiguous. Trimming left V 7 bases short and J 10 bases short, with 13 bases between. This CDR3 is 11 amino acids long. Here the CDR3 DNA reads TGTGCCAGCACCCAAATTAACGGAGCTTTCTTT. The encoded protein is CASTQINGAFF.

The chain links TRBV27 to TRBJ2-7, with a possible D match to TRBD1 (6 bases). The CDR3 contains 16 residues. The V end lost 9 bases, the J end lost 3 bases, and 24 bases lay between the germline ends. Per germline, CDR1 MNHEY and CDR2 SMNVEV (reference sequence). DNA of the CDR3: TGTGCCAGTTCGTCGGGTTGGCAGGGGTCAATCTACGAGCAGTACTTC. Translated, it gives CASSSGWQGSIYEQYF.

This clonotype was recorded a few times. V and J are TRBV19 and TRBJ1-5, with 11 bases identical to TRBD1. Trimming removed 11 bases from V and 1 base from J; junction bases left unmatched: 10. The germline V gene encodes CDR1 LNHDA and CDR2 SQIVND (reference sequence). This CDR3 contains 16 residues. The CDR3 DNA sequence: TGTGCCGGAGGGGACAGGGGGTTAGGAAGCAATCAGCCCCAGCATTTT. It specifies CAGGDRGLGSNQPQHF.

This clonotype was counted a few times. The V call is TRBV10-3, the J call TRBJ1-1; D gene uncertain. Trimming removed 0 bases from V and 3 bases from J, with 5 bases in between. This CDR3 contains 13 residues. Germline CDR1 ENHRY, CDR2 SYGVKD. The CDR3 DNA follows: TGTGCCATCAGTGAGTCGAGGGACACTGAAGCTTTCTTT. Translating gives CAISESRDTEAFF.

The sample holds a few counts of this clonotype. This rearrangement joins TRBV6-6 to TRBJ1-2; weak D call: TRBD1 (6 bases). Germline V gene lookup returns CDR1 MNHNY and CDR2 SVGAGI (reference sequence). The CDR3 is made up of 16 amino acids. V lost 2 bases to trimming and J lost 2 bases, with 15 bases between them. The DNA of the CDR3 is TGTGCCAGCAGTTACACGGGGGGGGGCGTAAACTATGGCTACACCTTC. Translated, it gives CASSYTGGGVNYGYTF.

Note on this clonotype: A much more abundant neighbour one base away suggests this may be a read error. This chain connects TRBV7-8 to TRBJ2-1, with D unclear. CDR3 length equals 13 residues. With 0 bases removed from V and 4 bases from J, the gap between germline ends came to 4 bases. CDR1 and CDR2 (germline): SGHVS, FQNEAQ. The CDR3 DNA reads as TGTGCCAGCAGCTTAGCGATGTACAATGAGCAGTTCTTC. Its protein is CASSLAMYNEQFF.

This chain links TRBV7-2 with TRBJ2-1; 12 bases align to TRBD2. Germline values: CDR1 SGHTA, CDR2 FQGNSA. V shed 5 bases and J 8 bases; nucleotides not matched to a gene: 10. CDR3 length: 16 residues. The CDR3 region is CASSRWTSGIGDEQFF. DNA for the CDR3: TGTGCCAGCAGCCGTTGGACTAGCGGGATAGGGGATGAGCAGTTCTTC.

V is TRBV12-3 or TRBV12-4 and J is TRBJ1-1; 8 bases agree with TRBD1. The CDR3 loop spans 16 amino acids. The V gene end was trimmed by 2 bases and the J gene end by 2 bases; junction bases not matched to a gene: 7. CDR3 bases: TGTGCCAGCAGTTTACGGCCCCAGGGGGCAAACACTGAAGCTTTCTTT. Translation: CASSLRPQGANTEAFF.

In its sample, this clonotype was seen a few times. V gene TRBV6-1 combines with J gene TRBJ2-1; D uncertain. V lost 6 bases, J lost 8 bases, and 17 bases lay in between. The length of the CDR3 is 14 residues. Germline V gene data show CDR1 as MNHNS and CDR2 as SASEGT. CDR3 loop: CASSATGVWDEQFF. DNA for the CDR3: TGTGCCAGCAGCGCGACTGGGGTCTGGGATGAGCAGTTCTTC.

This clonotype was observed a handful of times. The V gene is TRBV10-3, the J gene TRBJ1-1, with D perhaps TRBD1 (5 bases). Germline CDR1 is ENHRY and CDR2 is SYGVKD. Trimming removed 0 bases from V and 7 bases from J, with 9 bases in between. This CDR3 has 13 amino acids. The chain's CDR3 is CAISESIGGEAFF. The CDR3 DNA reads TGTGCCATCAGTGAGTCGATTGGGGGTGAAGCTTTCTTT.

This clonotype was picked up a small number of times. The chain employs TRBV7-2 and TRBJ2-4; 8 bases agree with TRBD2. The J call may not be correct, given that the DNA end is closer to TRBJ2-7. The V gene's germline CDR1 is SGHTA and CDR2 FQGNSA. The CDR3 is made up of 16 amino acids. The CDR3 nucleotides are TGTGCCAGCAGCCCAAGGGGCCTAGCGGGCGGCTACGAGCAGTACTTC. This encodes CASSPRGLAGGYEQYF.

This clonotype was detected a few times. At one end, the junction sequence differs from germline, possibly due to a read error. The chain recombines TRBV18 with TRBJ1-2, with D hard to call. CDR3 length equals 13 residues. Germline V lookup: CDR1 KGHSH, CDR2 LQKENI. The CDR3 here is CAISPEQIRGYTF. As DNA, the CDR3 is TGTGCCATCTCACCGGAACAAATTCGTGGCTACACCTTC.

This clonotype was counted at least ten times. The chain employs TRBV7-9 and TRBJ2-5, with D perhaps TRBD1 (6 bases). Trimming removed 5 bases at V and 4 bases at J, with 14 bases between. Germline V gene sequence: CDR1 SEHNR, CDR2 FQNEAQ (reference sequence). The CDR3 contains 14 residues. The CDR3 protein is CASSLNLQGETQYF. The CDR3 DNA reads TGTGCCAGCAGCCTAAATTTACAGGGAGAGACCCAGTACTTC.

This clonotype was counted once. One junction end does not reproduce the germline sequence, and a read error may be involved. The V gene is TRBV5-1, the J gene TRBJ2-3; D gene ambiguous. The CDR3 length is 15 residues. The germline V gene encodes CDR1 SGHRS and CDR2 YFSETQ. CDR3 protein: CASSLDGRSTDTRYF. The CDR3 region has the DNA TGCGCCAGCAGCTTGGATGGCCGTAGCACAGATACGCGGTATTTT. The full variable domain, in which reference TRBV5-1 and TRBJ2-3 provide the parts outside the CDR3, is KAGVTQTPRYLIKTRGQQVTLSCSPISGHRSVSWYQQTPGQGLQFLFEYFSETQRNKGNFPGRFSGRQFSNSRSEMNVSTLELGDSALYLCASSLDGRSTDTRYFGPGTRLTVL.

As regards this clonotype: The junction shows a germline mismatch at one end, possibly a read error. This rearrangement joins TRBV28 to TRBJ2-7; the match to TRBD1 covers 8 bases. There are 14 residues in the CDR3. Germline V gene lookup returns CDR1 MDHEN and CDR2 SYDVKM. CDR3 sequence (DNA): TGTACCAGTAATACAGGGGGGCTCTCCTACGAGCAGTACTTC. This codes for CTSNTGGLSYEQYF.

V usage is TRBV9 and J usage is TRBJ1-1; no reliable D call. Germline lookup yields CDR1 SGDLS and CDR2 YYNGEE. CDR3 size: 14 residues. V lost 0 bases, J lost 5 bases, and 11 bases lay in between. CDR3: CASSVEGSGTEAFF. The CDR3 nucleotides read TGTGCCAGCAGCGTAGAAGGGTCGGGGACTGAAGCTTTCTTT.

This clonotype appeared a few times. A much larger clone is a single base away; this may be a read error. The rearrangement uses TRBV20-1 and TRBJ2-5; 7 bases are a match to TRBD1. The DNA matches TRBJ2-7 better at its end, which makes the J call doubtful. Germline loops: CDR1 DFQATT, CDR2 SNEGSKA (reference sequence). The CDR3 extends over 14 amino acids. CDR3 DNA sequence: TGCAGTGCTAGACAACCTCGGGACAGATGCGAGCAGTACTTC. Its translation is CSARQPRDRCEQYF.

In this sample, this clonotype turned up many times. This sequence joins TRBV5-1 and TRBJ2-5, with 7 nucleotides matching TRBD2. There are 14 residues in the CDR3. The V gene's germline CDR1 is SGHRS and CDR2 YFSETQ. V lost 0 bases and J lost 11; bases outside the gene matches: 10. The CDR3 DNA sequence: TGCGCCAGCAGCTTGGGTCCGGGAGGATGGGAGCAGTACTTC. Its protein is CASSLGPGGWEQYF.

The J gene is TRBJ2-1, the V gene TRBV2; 9 positions match TRBD2. The ends lost 2 bases at V and 15 bases at J; junction bases unmatched: 11. CDR3 length equals 14 residues. Germline CDR1 is SNHLY and CDR2 is FYNNEI. In DNA form, the CDR3 reads TGTGCCAGCAGTGAATCAACTAGCGGGCCGATGGGGTTCTTC. Translation gives CASSESTSGPMGFF.

In its sample, this clonotype was seen a few times. This chain's CDR3 is CASSLGATPTGELFF. The CDR3 region has the DNA TGTGCCAGCAGCTTAGGCGCAACGCCCACCGGGGAGCTGTTTTTT. The chain links TRBV7-2 to TRBJ2-2; D is undetermined. Looked up from germline, CDR1 is SGHTA and CDR2 is FQGNSA. The CDR3 is made up of 15 amino acids. Trimming shortened V by 1 base and J by 4 bases, and 10 bases separated the two germline ends.

This clonotype was detected many times. The J gene is TRBJ2-1, the V gene TRBV29-1; the D is unclear. CDR3 length equals 12 residues. Trimming stripped 3 bases from V and 6 bases from J, with 9 bases between. Germline V CDR1 and CDR2: SQVTM, ANQGSEA. In DNA form, the CDR3 reads TGCAGCGTTGATTTACGTAGCAATGAGCAGTTCTTC. As protein: CSVDLRSNEQFF.

The V gene is TRBV18, the J gene TRBJ2-7; 7 positions match TRBD2. The germline CDR1 and CDR2 sequences are KGHSH and LQKENI. This CDR3 is 12 amino acids long. Losses at the gene ends were 6 bases for V and 7 bases for J; bases not matched to a gene: 6. The CDR3 loop reads CASSAAGSEQYF. The CDR3 DNA is TGTGCCAGCTCCGCAGCGGGGTCTGAGCAGTACTTC.

Many counts were recorded for this clonotype. This sequence joins TRBV29-1 and TRBJ2-2, with a weak D call TRBD1 (5 bases). The germline V gene has CDR1 SQVTM and CDR2 ANQGSEA. V was cut by 1 base and J by 0 bases, with 9 bases left in between. The CDR3 covers 15 residues. DNA for the CDR3: TGCAGCGTTGAAGCAAAAGGGGCGAACACCGGGGAGCTGTTTTTT. As protein: CSVEAKGANTGELFF.

V gene TRBV12-3 or TRBV12-4 combines with J gene TRBJ2-5, with D possibly TRBD2 on 6 matching bases. The germline V and J ends were trimmed by 5 bases and 13 bases, with 17 bases remaining between them. The CDR3 is made up of 12 amino acids. CDR3 amino acids: CASSPLEGILYF. The CDR3 region has the DNA TGTGCCAGCAGTCCCCTGGAGGGGATCCTGTACTTC.

The sample holds many counts of this clonotype. The chain is built from TRBV5-6 and TRBJ2-5, with no clear D. The CDR3 spans 14 residues. Per germline, CDR1 SGHDT and CDR2 YYEEEE. Trimming took off 4 bases at V and 2 bases at J, with 12 bases between the two ends. The CDR3 region has the DNA TGTGCCAGCAGCCCCGGCGAGCTACAAGAGACCCAGTACTTC. It yields the protein CASSPGELQETQYF.

This rearrangement joins TRBV5-1 to TRBJ2-1, with 7 bases identical to TRBD2. V lost 7 bases, J lost 5 bases, and 15 bases stayed unmatched. The CDR3 is made up of 16 amino acids. Looked up from germline, CDR1 is SGHRS and CDR2 is YFSETQ. The CDR3 DNA follows: TGCGCCAGCCATAAGGAAAATCTAGCGGAAAACAATGAGCAGTTCTTC. Translating gives CASHKENLAENNEQFF.

This clonotype came up many times. The gene calls are TRBV28 and TRBJ2-3, with 10 bases fitting TRBD2. CDR1 MDHEN and CDR2 SYDVKM come from the germline V gene. V dropped 4 bases and J dropped 0; count of bases not matched to a gene: 7. This CDR3 spans 17 amino acids. CDR3 in DNA: TGTGCCAGCAGTTGGAGTAGCGGGGGGCTTAGCACAGATACGCAGTATTTT. Its protein product is CASSWSSGGLSTDTQYF.

The rearrangement links TRBV29-1 to TRBJ2-6, with D unresolved. The CDR3 consists of 15 residues. CDR1 SQVTM and CDR2 ANQGSEA come from the germline V gene. Trimming left V 0 bases short and J 1 base short, with 7 bases between. CDR3 DNA: TGCAGCGTTGAAGATCGTGTTTCTGGGGCCAACGTCCTGACTTTC. Translation: CSVEDRVSGANVLTF.